The 22 T cell receptor beta chains below come from one sample, sequenced in a study of blood T cell repertoires in COVID-19. The assay was immunoSEQ multiplex PCR, and TCRdb's table has in-frame clones only and misses some. The table includes roughly 160,000 clones, 80% to 90% detected once. Material for sequencing was peripheral blood. The receptors stem from a woman older than 75 with COVID-19, enrolled during active disease.

Details on this clone: This same CDR3 is encoded by further DNA sequences in the sample. The chain employs TRBV19 and TRBJ2-1; D is unclear. V lost 1 base to trimming and J lost 2 bases, with 6 bases between them. CDR3 length: 14 amino acids. The germline V gene encodes CDR1 LNHDA and CDR2 SQIVND (reference sequence). CDR3 DNA: TGTGCCAGTAGTATAGCCGGAGCCTACAATGAGCAGTTCTTC. This translates into CASSIAGAYNEQFF.

This chain connects TRBV29-1 to TRBJ2-2; 9 positions agree with TRBD1. The CDR3 runs 15 residues. V shed 5 bases and J 0 bases; nucleotides not matched to a gene: 4. Germline V gene data show CDR1 as SQVTM and CDR2 as ANQGSEA. The DNA for the CDR3 is TGCAGCGTTTTGGACAGGGGCGCGAACACCGGGGAGCTGTTTTTT. It is translated as CSVLDRGANTGELFF.

The chain joins TRBV18 to TRBJ1-5, with 8 bases that match TRBD1. V shed 2 bases and J 6 bases; nucleotides not matched to a gene: 9. CDR1 is KGHSH and CDR2 is LQKENI in the germline V gene. CDR3 length: 16 amino acids. The CDR3 is CASSPYTGGDGQPQHF. The CDR3 coding sequence is TGTGCCAGCTCACCATATACAGGGGGTGACGGTCAGCCCCAGCATTTT.

The chain combines TRBV19 with TRBJ1-5, with 9 bases fitting TRBD1. This CDR3 is 15 amino acids long. Germline V lookup: CDR1 LNHDA, CDR2 SQIVND (reference sequence). Trimming cost V 5 bases and J 11 bases; bases outside gene matches: 13. CDR3 sequence: CASSSRTGAPGSQHF. CDR3 nucleotides: TGTGCCAGTAGTTCACGGACAGGGGCCCCCGGATCCCAGCATTTT.

J is TRBJ2-3 and V is TRBV24-1, with D possibly matching TRBD2 (6 bases). The germline V gene has CDR1 KGHDR and CDR2 SFDVKD. CDR3 length equals 15 residues. Trimming shortened V by 3 bases and J by 1 base, and 10 bases separated the two germline ends. The CDR3: CATSDGERGTDTQYF. CDR3 bases: TGTGCCACCAGTGATGGGGAGCGGGGCACAGATACGCAGTATTTT.

The chain joins TRBV27 to TRBJ1-5, with D perhaps matching TRBD1 (6 bases). The CDR3 is 12 amino acids. Germline V CDR1 and CDR2: MNHEY, SMNVEV (reference sequence). The V end was cut by 5 bases, the J end by 7 bases, with 9 bases between. This chain's CDR3 is CASSHRDQPQHF. CDR3 coding DNA: TGTGCCAGCAGTCACAGGGACCAGCCCCAGCATTTT.

The gene calls are TRBV28 and TRBJ2-2; TRBD2 is a possible D gene (5 bases). CDR3 length: 16 amino acids. CDR1 is MDHEN, CDR2 SYDVKM, per germline. Trimming shortened V by 5 bases and J by 6 bases, and 19 bases separated the two germline ends. CDR3 sequence reads: CASSPGMPRGSGELFF. CDR3 bases: TGTGCCAGCAGTCCCGGTATGCCACGGGGTTCCGGGGAGCTGTTTTTT.

The chain combines TRBV25-1 with TRBJ1-1, with a tentative D call TRBD1 (6 bases). Germline V gene sequence: CDR1 MGHDK, CDR2 SYGVNS. Trimming pared 1 base from V and 4 bases from J, leaving 10 bases between. The CDR3 has 14 amino acids. The CDR3 nucleotides are TGTGCCAGCAGTGAATGGGGGCTAGGCACTGAAGCTTTCTTT. The encoded protein is CASSEWGLGTEAFF.

This clone has a single count. V usage is TRBV6-6 and J usage is TRBJ1-3; D call uncertain. The CDR3 has 14 residues. Trimming removed 6 bases at V and 8 bases at J, with 17 bases between. Germline V gene lookup returns CDR1 MNHNY and CDR2 SVGAGI (reference sequence). The CDR3 coding sequence is TGTGCCAGCAGCCCCAACCGGTCTGGGCACACCATATATTTT. It translates to CASSPNRSGHTIYF.

This clone has a single count. The J gene is TRBJ1-3, the V gene TRBV28, with 7 bases identical to TRBD1. The CDR3 sequence is 14 residues long. The germline gives CDR1 MDHEN, CDR2 SYDVKM. Losses at the gene ends were 2 bases for V and 9 bases for J; bases not matched to a gene: 7. CDR3 sequence: CASSLPGTVGTIYF. The DNA of the CDR3 is TGTGCCAGCAGTTTACCCGGGACAGTCGGCACCATATATTTT.

The CDR3 coding sequence is TGTGCCAGCTCCCCTGGACTAGCGGTTGGAAACACCGGGGAGCTGTTTTTT. Translating gives CASSPGLAVGNTGELFF. The chain links TRBV18 to TRBJ2-2; TRBD2 matches at 10 bases. V was clipped by 6 bases and J by 2 bases; unmatched bases: 9. CDR3 length: 17 amino acids. Germline V gene sequence: CDR1 KGHSH, CDR2 LQKENI.

This clone was seen only a few times. V usage is TRBV5-5 and J usage is TRBJ2-3; TRBD2 aligns across 7 bases. Germline CDR1 SGHKS, CDR2 YYEKEE (reference sequence). The CDR3 runs 16 residues. With V trimmed by 4 bases and J by 7 bases, 15 bases remained unmatched. The CDR3 sequence: CASSVNPSGPPNTQYF. Written as DNA, the CDR3 is TGTGCCAGCAGCGTGAACCCTAGCGGCCCTCCCAATACGCAGTATTTT.

CDR3 bases: TGTGCCAGCAGCAAAGGGTTCGGGGACAGGAGAATTTTT. Translation gives CASSKGFGDRRIF. The rearrangement uses TRBV21-1 and TRBJ1-4; the D call in the table, TRBD1, was not verified against the DNA. TRBV21-1 represents a pseudogene. This CDR3 is built from 13 residues.

This chain joins TRBV5-4 and TRBJ2-5, with D possibly TRBD2 on 6 matching bases. Between the trimmed V and J ends, which lost 2 bases and 5 bases, there was a span of 19 bases. Germline loops: CDR1 SGHNT, CDR2 YYREEE (reference sequence). The CDR3 runs 16 residues. DNA of the CDR3: TGTGCCAGCAGCTTTACCTCGGGAGCTTGGTCGGAGACCCAGTACTTC. This translates into CASSFTSGAWSETQYF. Supplemented by reference TRBV5-4 and TRBJ2-5, the full variable domain reads ETGVTQSPTHLIKTRGQQVTLRCSSQSGHNTVSWYQQALGQGPQFIFQYYREEENGRGNFPPRFSGLQFPNYSSELNVNALELDDSALYLCASSFTSGAWSETQYFGPGTRLLVL.

The rearrangement joins TRBV12-3 or TRBV12-4 to TRBJ1-5, with D tentatively TRBD1 (6 bases). The CDR3 covers 13 residues. The V end lost 7 bases, the J end lost 6 bases, and 13 bases lay between the germline ends. The CDR3 protein is CASNPGESQPQHF. The CDR3 DNA reads as TGTGCCAGCAACCCAGGGGAAAGTCAGCCCCAGCATTTT.

This clone was recorded only once. The chain has TRBV11-2 and TRBJ2-5; 11 bases are a match to TRBD2. Germline loops: CDR1 SGHAT, CDR2 FQNNGV. CDR3 length: 15 amino acids. The junction had 6 bases not matched to a gene; V was cut back by 5 bases and J by 4 bases. The CDR3 sequence is CASSQLAGAGETQYF. The DNA for the CDR3 is TGTGCCAGCAGCCAACTAGCGGGAGCGGGAGAGACCCAGTACTTC.

This sequence joins TRBV7-2 and TRBJ1-1; the D gene is possibly TRBD1 (6 bases). This CDR3 is 13 amino acids long. Germline lookup yields CDR1 SGHTA and CDR2 FQGNSA. Trimming took 4 bases from V and 6 from J, leaving 12 bases between them. CDR3 in amino acids: CASSSRQVAEAFF. The CDR3 DNA is TGTGCCAGCAGCTCCCGACAGGTGGCTGAAGCTTTCTTT.

This chain connects TRBV28 to TRBJ2-1; 9 nucleotides line up with TRBD2. V lost 10 bases to trimming and J lost 6 bases; unmatched junction nucleotides: 10. CDR1 MDHEN and CDR2 SYDVKM come from the germline V gene. CDR3 length equals 14 residues. The CDR3 reads CAILGGGALNEQFF. As DNA, the CDR3 is TGTGCCATCCTGGGCGGGGGGGCCCTCAATGAGCAGTTCTTC.

The genes are TRBV6-6 and TRBJ1-4, with D possibly TRBD1 on 6 matching bases. This CDR3 region has 16 residues. With 0 bases removed from V and 6 bases from J, the gap between germline ends came to 14 bases. Germline V lookup: CDR1 MNHNY, CDR2 SVGAGI (reference sequence). DNA for the CDR3: TGTGCCAGCAGTTACTCATGGATGTACAGGGATGAAAAACTGTTTTTT. Protein: CASSYSWMYRDEKLFF.

This chain connects TRBV19 to TRBJ1-5, with 9 bases that match TRBD1. Germline assignment: CDR1 LNHDA and CDR2 SQIVND (reference sequence). V lost 5 bases and J lost 3; bases outside the gene matches: 8. This CDR3 contains 16 residues. CDR3: CASSLWTGAVNQPQHF. For the CDR3, the DNA is TGTGCCAGTAGTCTTTGGACAGGGGCCGTCAATCAGCCCCAGCATTTT.

The V call is TRBV10-2, the J call TRBJ1-1, with 9 bases aligning to TRBD1. This CDR3 is 16 amino acids long. Germline-derived CDR1 and CDR2 are WSHSY and SAAADI. V was clipped by 2 bases and J by 0 bases; unmatched bases: 4. The CDR3 DNA reads TGCGCCAGCAGTGAGATATGGACAGGGGTGAACACTGAAGCTTTCTTT. It yields the protein CASSEIWTGVNTEAFF.

This chain joins TRBV27 and TRBJ2-7, with 9 bases matching TRBD2. Per germline, CDR1 MNHEY and CDR2 SMNVEV (reference sequence). After removal of 3 bases from V and 4 bases from J, the junction contained 4 bases not matched to a gene. The CDR3 runs 14 residues. As DNA, the CDR3 is TGTGCCAGCAGTTTTGACCTAGCGGGGTACGAGCAGTACTTC. Its protein product is CASSFDLAGYEQYF.